These 26 T cell receptor beta chains share one sample of origin, sequenced in a study of T cell repertoires in cytomegalovirus infection. These receptors' antigens are unknown. TCRdb re-derived calls from the reads in MiXCR, one entry per CDR3 protein. The sample lists 110,000 to 150,000 distinct CDR3 sequences; 30% to 40% were seen once. Sequenced material: CD8+ T cells from cultured PBMCs, taken from culture after CMV antigen stimulation. The receptors come from a human donor in good health (CMV status not recorded). Some clones in this sample may be carry-over from other donors' samples.

This clonotype has only a few counts. The chain employs TRBV20-1 and TRBJ1-5; D not certain. The germline gives CDR1 DFQATT, CDR2 SNEGSKA (reference sequence). This CDR3 comprises 11 residues. This CDR3 is CFLEGNQPQHF. CDR3 in DNA: TGCTTCCTGGAAGGCAATCAGCCCCAGCATTTT.

Ten or more counts support this clonotype. V and J are TRBV12-3 or TRBV12-4 and TRBJ1-2, with no clear D. There are 12 residues in the CDR3. V shed 5 bases and J shed 6 bases, with 10 bases lying between them. Here the CDR3 DNA reads TGTGCCAGCAGTCTCTACGGAGATGGCTACACCTTC. This codes for CASSLYGDGYTF.

The chain carries TRBV20-1 and TRBJ1-3; D may be TRBD1 (5 bases). The CDR3 has 17 amino acids. Trimming removed 3 bases at V and 2 bases at J, with 20 bases between. Germline V CDR1 and CDR2: DFQATT, SNEGSKA (reference sequence). CDR3 sequence reads: CSARSDGASRAGNTIYF. The CDR3 DNA reads as TGCAGTGCTAGGAGTGATGGAGCTAGCAGGGCTGGAAACACCATATATTTT.

V gene TRBV29-1 combines with J gene TRBJ2-2, with TRBD1 as a possible D gene (5 bases). The length of the CDR3 is 11 residues. CDR1 is SQVTM, CDR2 ANQGSEA, per germline. V was clipped by 7 bases and J by 6 bases, with 9 bases between them. The CDR3 nucleotides read TGCAGCGGCAGGGTATCCGGGGAGCTGTTTTTT. Residues: CSGRVSGELFF.

This chain joins TRBV27 and TRBJ1-4, with 7 bases aligning to TRBD1. This CDR3 contains 13 residues. The ends lost 4 bases at V and 14 bases at J; junction bases unmatched: 10. Germline-derived CDR1 and CDR2 are MNHEY and SMNVEV (reference sequence). The CDR3 reads CASSYGRKGALFF. The CDR3 DNA reads TGTGCCAGCAGTTACGGGAGGAAGGGGGCCCTGTTTTTT.

In its sample, this clonotype was seen a few times. J is TRBJ2-1 and V is TRBV27; 8 nucleotides match TRBD2. Per germline, CDR1 MNHEY and CDR2 SMNVEV (reference sequence). The CDR3 is 15 residues long. J was trimmed by 9 bases and V by 4 bases; bases with no gene match: 11. DNA of the CDR3: TGTGCCAGCAGTTATGGTCTAGCGGGTAACGGTGAGCAGTTCTTC. This gives the protein CASSYGLAGNGEQFF.

In its sample, this clonotype was seen many times. The chain has TRBV7-9 and TRBJ2-7, with D possibly matching TRBD2 (6 bases). V lost 5 bases and J lost 2, with 13 bases in between. This CDR3 is built from 14 residues. Germline V gives CDR1 SEHNR, CDR2 FQNEAQ (reference sequence). The CDR3 DNA follows: TGTGCCAGCAGCCTACGGGGGAACCCCTACGAGCAGTACTTC. This codes for CASSLRGNPYEQYF.

This clonotype was observed at least ten times. This chain connects TRBV12-3 or TRBV12-4 to TRBJ1-5; D is perhaps TRBD1 (5 bases). Trimming pared 1 base from V and 2 bases from J, leaving 9 bases between. The CDR3 spans 15 residues. The CDR3 DNA reads as TGTGCCAGCAGTTTAGTGGGACGGGGCAATCAGCCCCAGCATTTT. Residues: CASSLVGRGNQPQHF.

The chain has TRBV7-6 and TRBJ1-1; D is perhaps TRBD1 (5 bases). CDR3 length: 13 residues. The germline V and J ends were trimmed by 7 bases and 5 bases, with 14 bases remaining between them. In germline, CDR1 is SGHVS, CDR2 FNYEAQ. The CDR3 reads CASTQGYQTEAFF. CDR3 nucleotides: TGTGCCAGCACCCAGGGCTACCAGACTGAAGCTTTCTTT.

A few counts support this clonotype. This chain links TRBV7-4 with TRBJ2-2; 8 bases line up with TRBD2. The CDR3 length is 16 residues. Germline V CDR1 and CDR2: SGHVT, SQSDAQ. J lost 5 bases, V lost 5 bases, and 10 bases had no gene match. In nucleotides, the CDR3 is TGTGCCAGCAGCCCAAGAGCGGGGGAAAGAACCGGGGAGCTGTTTTTT. Amino acid sequence: CASSPRAGERTGELFF. The full variable domain, completed using reference TRBV7-4 and TRBJ2-2, is GAGVSQSPRYKVAKRGRDVALRCDSISGHVTLYWYRQTLGQGSEVLTYSQSDAQRDKSGRPSGRFSAERPERSVSTLKIQRTEQGDSAVYLCASSPRAGERTGELFFGEGSRLTVL.

This clonotype was observed a handful of times. The CDR3 DNA reads TGCAGTGCTTCACCCACCTGGGGACAGACCAAAAGCTCCTACGAGCAGTACTTC. Encoded protein: CSASPTWGQTKSSYEQYF. This chain uses TRBV20-1 with TRBJ2-7; 7 bases are shared with TRBD1. This CDR3 is 18 amino acids long. Germline loops: CDR1 DFQATT, CDR2 SNEGSKA (reference sequence). V shed 5 bases, J shed 0 bases, and the junction held 19 bases outside the gene matches.

This chain joins TRBV6-5 and TRBJ2-5; weak D call: TRBD1 (6 bases). Trimming removed 5 bases from V and 2 bases from J, with 15 bases in between. Germline V gene sequence: CDR1 MNHEY, CDR2 SVGAGI. This CDR3 contains 15 residues. CDR3 loop: CASSTIGGSQETQYF. The CDR3 DNA reads TGTGCCAGCAGTACGATAGGGGGTTCTCAAGAGACCCAGTACTTC.

This clonotype was seen at least ten times. The CDR3 reads CASRPPGQGWSTEAFF. CDR3 in DNA: TGTGCCAGCAGACCCCCGGGACAGGGGTGGAGCACTGAAGCTTTCTTT. The chain combines TRBV5-4 with TRBJ1-1, with TRBD1 identical over 10 bases. Germline CDR1 and CDR2: SGHNT and YYREEE (reference sequence). V trimming: 5 bases; J trimming: 4 bases; junction bases outside the gene matches: 11. The CDR3 loop spans 16 amino acids.

This sequence joins TRBV14 and TRBJ1-2; possibly TRBD1 for D (5 bases). This CDR3 has 18 amino acids. Germline CDR1 and CDR2: SGHDN and FVKESK. V was trimmed by 1 base and J by 0 bases, leaving 18 bases between them. DNA of the CDR3: TGTGCCAGCAGCCAAGGGATTTTGACTCGGGACCCTAACTATGGCTACACCTTC. It specifies CASSQGILTRDPNYGYTF.

J is TRBJ2-1 and V is TRBV9; 7 bases fit TRBD2. CDR1 and CDR2 (germline): SGDLS, YYNGEE. The CDR3 length is 13 residues. V lost 3 bases to trimming and J lost 7 bases; unmatched junction nucleotides: 4. CDR3 coding DNA: TGTGCCAGCAGCGGCGGGACTATGAATGAGCAGTTCTTC. It is translated as CASSGGTMNEQFF.

This clonotype showed up many times. This chain joins TRBV10-3 and TRBJ2-7; TRBD2 matches at 8 bases. V was pared by 10 bases and J by 3 bases, with 17 bases of the junction left unmatched. Germline assignment: CDR1 ENHRY and CDR2 SYGVKD. CDR3 length equals 16 residues. Here the CDR3 reads CATLEGPGGQFYEQYF. DNA of the CDR3: TGTGCCACCCTCGAAGGACCGGGGGGGCAATTCTACGAGCAGTACTTC.

This clonotype has a count of ten or more. This chain uses TRBV24-1 with TRBJ2-2, with a tentative D call TRBD1 (6 bases). This CDR3 is built from 16 residues. Germline lookup yields CDR1 KGHDR and CDR2 SFDVKD. Between the trimmed V and J ends, which lost 3 bases and 3 bases, there was a span of 13 bases. Here the CDR3 reads CATSDETDSYTGELFF. As DNA, the CDR3 is TGTGCCACCAGTGATGAGACGGACAGCTACACCGGGGAGCTGTTTTTT.

This clonotype has a handful of counts. The chain recombines TRBV4-1 with TRBJ2-2; 10 bases line up with TRBD1. Losses at the gene ends were 4 bases for V and 3 bases for J; bases not matched to a gene: 8. Germline V gene sequence: CDR1 MGHRA, CDR2 YSYEKL. This CDR3 contains 17 residues. In nucleotides, the CDR3 is TGCGCCAGCAGCCTCTCACCGGGACAGGGGTACACCGGGGAGCTGTTTTTT. It codes for CASSLSPGQGYTGELFF.

This clonotype turned up a few times. The J gene is TRBJ2-2, the V gene TRBV7-9; D gene ambiguous. CDR1 and CDR2 (germline): SEHNR, FQNEAQ (reference sequence). The ends were cut back, 5 bases at V and 8 bases at J, with 15 bases in the middle. CDR3 length: 14 residues. CDR3 in DNA: TGTGCCAGCAGCCCGACCCGGTTAGGGGGGGAGCTGTTTTTT. As protein: CASSPTRLGGELFF.

This rearrangement joins TRBV9 to TRBJ2-4; 8 bases map to TRBD1. Trimming took 3 bases from V and 5 from J; bases not matched to a gene: 4. CDR3 size: 14 residues. Germline lookup yields CDR1 SGDLS and CDR2 YYNGEE. CDR3 in amino acids: CASSADRGQNIQYF. The CDR3 nucleotides are TGTGCCAGCAGCGCCGACAGGGGTCAAAACATTCAGTACTTC.

This clonotype was seen at least ten times. The genes are TRBV20-1 and TRBJ2-7, with TRBD2 matching 10 bases. J was trimmed by 3 bases and V by 6 bases; bases with no gene match: 2. Per germline, CDR1 DFQATT and CDR2 SNEGSKA (reference sequence). This CDR3 region has 12 residues. CDR3 region: CSASGGVYEQYF. The CDR3 region has the DNA TGCAGTGCCAGCGGGGGGGTCTACGAGCAGTACTTC.

This clonotype was recorded a few times. The chain couples TRBV28 to TRBJ1-6; maybe TRBD1 (6 bases). Germline CDR1 reads MDHEN; CDR2 reads SYDVKM. The CDR3 totals 15 residues. The V end was cut by 4 bases, the J end by 10 bases, with 17 bases between. The CDR3: CASSSISGGRSPLHF. CDR3 in DNA: TGTGCCAGCAGTTCCATTTCCGGGGGCAGATCACCCCTCCACTTT.

This clonotype was seen repeatedly, ten times or more. The chain carries TRBV7-8 and TRBJ1-1; D ambiguous. CDR3 length: 13 residues. Germline CDR1 SGHVS, CDR2 FQNEAQ. The V and J ends lost 1 base and 0 bases respectively, with 3 bases between them. The chain's CDR3 is CASSLELNTEAFF. CDR3 DNA: TGTGCCAGCAGCTTAGAGTTGAACACTGAAGCTTTCTTT.

The chain combines TRBV28 with TRBJ1-5; 7 positions match TRBD1. Germline V gene data show CDR1 as MDHEN and CDR2 as SYDVKM. This CDR3 contains 17 residues. V was clipped by 6 bases and J by 0 bases; unmatched bases: 11. The CDR3 here is CASSRVGTEYSNQPQHF. CDR3 sequence (DNA): TGTGCCAGCAGCCGTGTCGGGACAGAATATAGCAATCAGCCCCAGCATTTT. Full variable domain (remainder filled in from reference TRBV28 and TRBJ1-5): DVKVTQSSRYLVKRTGEKVFLECVQDMDHENMFWYRQDPGLGLRLIYFSYDVKMKEKGDIPEGYSVSREKKERFSLILESASTNQTSMYLCASSRVGTEYSNQPQHFGDGTRLSIL.

This clonotype was counted ten times or more. The V call is TRBV5-4, the J call TRBJ2-5; D may be TRBD1 or TRBD2 (5 bases each). This CDR3 comprises 16 residues. Looked up from germline, CDR1 is SGHNT and CDR2 is YYREEE (reference sequence). V dropped 0 bases and J dropped 5 bases, with 17 bases sitting between them. The CDR3 region is CASSLVSGRGAETQYF. The CDR3 DNA reads TGTGCCAGCAGCTTGGTATCGGGGAGAGGGGCGGAGACCCAGTACTTC.

V gene TRBV27 combines with J gene TRBJ2-7; 10 nucleotides agree with TRBD1. V was clipped by 8 bases and J by 5 bases; unmatched bases: 6. Germline V CDR1 and CDR2: MNHEY, SMNVEV (reference sequence). The CDR3 loop spans 13 amino acids. The CDR3 here is CASAGDRGHEQYF. Written as DNA, the CDR3 is TGTGCCAGCGCCGGGGACAGGGGCCACGAGCAGTACTTC.